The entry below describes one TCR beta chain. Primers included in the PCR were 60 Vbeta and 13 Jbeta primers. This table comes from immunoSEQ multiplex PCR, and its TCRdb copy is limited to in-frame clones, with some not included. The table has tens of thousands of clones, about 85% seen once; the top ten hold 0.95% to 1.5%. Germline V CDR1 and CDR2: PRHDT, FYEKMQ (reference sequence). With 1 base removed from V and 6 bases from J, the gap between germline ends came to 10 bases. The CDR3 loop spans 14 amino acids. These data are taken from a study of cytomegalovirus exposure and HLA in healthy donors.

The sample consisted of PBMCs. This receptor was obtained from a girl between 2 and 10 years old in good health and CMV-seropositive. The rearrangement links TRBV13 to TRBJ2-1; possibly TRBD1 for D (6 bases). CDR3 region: CASSLVIGGNEQFF. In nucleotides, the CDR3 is TGTGCCAGCAGCTTAGTGATAGGGGGCAATGAGCAGTTCTTC.